This T cell receptor beta chain was recovered during a study of T cell responses to AZD1222 COVID-19 vaccine. Study context: Investigators merged groups given second doses at roughly 4 or roughly 12 weeks. Study-level points and caveats: The sample set comprised mostly white British donors with more females, and clonal diversity was possibly underestimated.

The table came from immunoSEQ multiplex PCR; TCRdb's copy has only in-frame clones and leaves some out. This table holds more than 250,000 clones, 85% to 95% found once. Unmatched junction bases numbered 4, after V lost 7 bases and J lost 4 bases. Germline CDR1 reads SNHLY; CDR2 reads FYNNEI. This CDR3 is 15 amino acids long. This clone has more than one count but fewer than ten. As yet, its antigen is unknown. The sample consisted of peripheral blood, taken on day 0 of AZD1222 vaccination. This chain uses TRBV2 with TRBJ2-2; 12 nucleotides line up with TRBD1. The receptor comes from an adult in good health. CDR3: CASTQGQGATGELFF. In DNA, the CDR3 is TGTGCCAGCACGCAGGGACAGGGGGCCACCGGGGAGCTGTTTTTT.